A single sample is the source of the 17 T cell receptor beta chains below, sequenced in a study of T cell responses to AZD1222 COVID-19 vaccine. Clones were sequenced by immunoSEQ multiplex PCR, and TCRdb holds only the in-frame ones, with some missing. The sample lists about 94,000 clones; 85% were seen once. Sequenced here: peripheral blood, sampled 28 days after the second AZD1222 dose. The receptors originated from an adult who received the AZD1222 COVID-19 vaccine.

The chain uses TRBV2 and TRBJ1-4; possibly TRBD1 for D (6 bases). Germline loops: CDR1 SNHLY, CDR2 FYNNEI. V dropped 5 bases and J dropped 5 bases, with 12 bases sitting between them. The CDR3 totals 14 residues. The CDR3 spells CASSQGSVNEKLFF. CDR3 sequence (DNA): TGTGCCAGCAGTCAGGGGTCGGTGAATGAAAAACTGTTTTTT. Filled out from reference TRBV2 and TRBJ1-4, the complete variable domain reads EPEVTQTPSHQVTQMGQEVILRCVPISNHLYFYWYRQILGQKVEFLVSFYNNEISEKSEIFDDQFSVERPDGSNFTLKIRSTKLEDSAMYFCASSQGSVNEKLFFGSGTQLSVL.

The V call is TRBV2, the J call TRBJ1-5; TRBD1 matches at 7 bases. V shed 7 bases, J shed 4 bases, and the junction held 4 bases outside the gene matches. Germline V gives CDR1 SNHLY, CDR2 FYNNEI. The CDR3 runs 13 residues. The CDR3 sequence: CASMGQSNQPQHF. The CDR3 bases are TGTGCCAGCATGGGACAGAGTAATCAGCCCCAGCATTTT.

The CDR3 DNA sequence: TGTGCCAGCAGTTACGGGGCGGGAGACCGCGGGGCCCAGTACTTC. Protein product: CASSYGAGDRGAQYF. J is TRBJ2-5 and V is TRBV6-6, with 7 nucleotides matching TRBD2. V shed 2 bases, J shed 9 bases, and the junction held 12 bases outside the gene matches. Per germline, CDR1 MNHNY and CDR2 SVGAGI (reference sequence). The CDR3 runs to 15 residues.

This clone showed up just a few times. The chain employs TRBV3-1 (or the pseudogene TRBV3-2) and TRBJ2-3; no definite D call. CDR1 LGHDT and CDR2 YNNKEL come from the germline V gene (reference sequence). The CDR3 is 14 amino acids. V shed 3 bases and J shed 6 bases, with 13 bases lying between them. The CDR3: CASSHPERGDTQYF. The CDR3 DNA follows: TGTGCCAGCAGCCACCCCGAACGTGGGGATACGCAGTATTTT.

The rearrangement uses TRBV6-6 and TRBJ2-7; TRBD1 aligns across 8 bases. Germline V lookup: CDR1 MNHNY, CDR2 SVGAGI (reference sequence). There are 14 residues in the CDR3. J was trimmed by 3 bases and V by 7 bases; bases with no gene match: 8. CDR3 nucleotides: TGTGCCAGCAAAAAGTCGGGACAGGACTACGAGCAGTACTTC. Translation gives CASKKSGQDYEQYF.

The rearrangement links TRBV18 to TRBJ2-7, with 8 bases matching TRBD2. The trim removed 3 bases at V and 2 bases at J, leaving 6 bases unmatched. Germline assignment: CDR1 KGHSH and CDR2 LQKENI. This CDR3 comprises 15 residues. The CDR3 region has the DNA TGTGCCAGCTCACCGGGACTAGATTCCCCCTACGAGCAGTACTTC. Encoded protein: CASSPGLDSPYEQYF.

This chain connects TRBV7-8 to TRBJ2-7; D assignment may be TRBD1 or TRBD2 (5 bases each). The CDR3 is 13 amino acids. Between the trimmed V and J ends, which lost 2 bases and 7 bases, there was a span of 12 bases. Germline CDR1 reads SGHVS; CDR2 reads FQNEAQ. CDR3 nucleotides: TGTGCCAGCAGCTTACTCGAGGGGTGGGAGCAGTACTTC. It codes for CASSLLEGWEQYF.

V gene TRBV29-1 combines with J gene TRBJ2-5; possibly TRBD1 or TRBD2 for D (6 bases each). Trimming stripped 4 bases from V and 3 bases from J, with 9 bases between. The CDR3 is 12 amino acids. Germline assignment: CDR1 SQVTM and CDR2 ANQGSEA. DNA for the CDR3: TGCAGCGTTGCGAGGGGGGAAGAGACCCAGTACTTC. The encoded protein is CSVARGEETQYF.

This chain uses TRBV19 with TRBJ1-6; the match to TRBD1 covers 11 bases. Germline CDR1 LNHDA, CDR2 SQIVND (reference sequence). Trimming took 3 bases from V and 12 from J; bases not matched to a gene: 4. CDR3 length: 14 amino acids. The CDR3 reads CASSIRTGGLPLHF. The CDR3 region has the DNA TGTGCCAGTAGTATCCGGACAGGGGGCTTACCCCTCCACTTT.

This clone has only a few counts. The genes are TRBV9 and TRBJ1-3; no clear D. From germline, CDR1 is SGDLS and CDR2 YYNGEE. The CDR3 is 16 residues long. The V end lost 2 bases, the J end lost 0 bases, and 12 bases lay between the germline ends. The CDR3 bases are TGTGCCAGCAGCGTTGGGCAGCTAGTCTCTGGAAACACCATATATTTT. This codes for CASSVGQLVSGNTIYF.

This clone was observed a few times. Relative to the germline gene, one junction end is altered; a read error may explain this. The rearrangement joins TRBV7-7 to TRBJ2-1; a weak D match, TRBD2 (6 bases). Germline V gives CDR1 SSHAT, CDR2 FNYEAQ (reference sequence). This CDR3 is built from 13 residues. In DNA, the CDR3 is TGTGCTAGCAGCGTTAGCGGCTACAATGAGCAGTTCTTC. Encoded protein: CASSVSGYNEQFF.

V and J are TRBV7-8 and TRBJ1-5, with D unresolved. Germline-derived CDR1 and CDR2 are SGHVS and FQNEAQ. V lost 5 bases, J lost 6 bases, and 11 bases lay in between. The CDR3 runs to 13 residues. CDR3 nucleotides: TGTGCCAGCAGCCCCAGGCGAGGTCAGCCCCAGCATTTT. It encodes CASSPRRGQPQHF.

The chain combines TRBV6-5 with TRBJ1-1; D perhaps matches TRBD1 (5 bases). The CDR3 runs to 13 residues. Trimming left V 2 bases short and J 3 bases short, with 7 bases between. Per the germline V gene, CDR1 is MNHEY and CDR2 is SVGAGI. The CDR3 sequence is CASSYGGYTEAFF. CDR3 DNA: TGTGCCAGCAGTTACGGGGGGTACACTGAAGCTTTCTTT.

The chain carries TRBV3-1 (or the pseudogene TRBV3-2) and TRBJ2-7; tentatively, D is TRBD1 or TRBD2 (7 bases each). Between the trimmed V and J ends, which lost 4 bases and 2 bases, there was a span of 18 bases. The CDR3 runs to 16 residues. CDR1 is LGHDT and CDR2 is YNNKEL in the germline V gene (reference sequence). For the CDR3, the DNA is TGTGCCAGCAGCCTATGGGAGGGGGCCTTAACCTACGAGCAGTACTTC. As protein: CASSLWEGALTYEQYF.

The chain couples TRBV7-9 to TRBJ1-4, with D perhaps TRBD1 (5 bases). V was trimmed by 5 bases and J by 8 bases, leaving 18 bases between them. This CDR3 contains 15 residues. Looked up from germline, CDR1 is SEHNR and CDR2 is FQNEAQ (reference sequence). In DNA, the CDR3 is TGTGCCAGCAGCGTATGGGGCGCCGGGGGAGAAAAACTGTTTTTT. It encodes CASSVWGAGGEKLFF.

V usage is TRBV6-1 and J usage is TRBJ2-2; 12 nucleotides agree with TRBD2. CDR3 length equals 20 residues. Germline-derived CDR1 and CDR2 are MNHNS and SASEGT. The trim removed 4 bases at V and 4 bases at J, leaving 16 bases unmatched. The CDR3 DNA follows: TGTGCCAGCAGTGTACTAGCGGGAGGATCGTCCGTAACGTCCACCGGGGAGCTGTTTTTT. Residues: CASSVLAGGSSVTSTGELFF.

This clone was counted a few times. V gene TRBV7-9 combines with J gene TRBJ2-7; a weak D match, TRBD1 (6 bases). Germline V gene sequence: CDR1 SEHNR, CDR2 FQNEAQ (reference sequence). There are 13 residues in the CDR3. Trimming removed 7 bases at V and 6 bases at J, with 16 bases between. The CDR3 loop is CASTPQTRGEQYF. The DNA of the CDR3 is TGTGCCAGCACCCCACAAACCAGGGGCGAGCAGTACTTC. Combining the CDR3 with reference TRBV7-9 and TRBJ2-7 gives the whole variable domain DTGVSQNPRHKITKRGQNVTFRCDPISEHNRLYWYRQTLGQGPEFLTYFQNEAQLEKSRLLSDRFSAERPKGSFSTLEIQRTEQGDSAMYLCASTPQTRGEQYFGPGTRLTVT.